This T cell receptor (beta chain) emerged from a study of cytomegalovirus exposure and HLA in healthy donors. The PCR was carried out with 60 Vbeta primers and 13 Jbeta primers. TCRdb keeps only in-frame clones here, not all; method: immunoSEQ multiplex PCR. The sample lists approximately 190,000 clones, around four fifths seen once, with less than 2% in the top ten. The CDR3 contains 15 residues. The germline gives CDR1 MDHEN, CDR2 SYDVKM. Trimming cost V 1 base and J 8 bases, with 14 bases left between them. With respect to this clone: Antigen unknown.

Study conclusions and caveats: Owing to their indistinguishability, certain V segments, notably TRBV6-2 and TRBV6-3, were excluded. Using a false discovery rate of 0.05, a later analysis showed that about 16,000 TCR beta sequences were associated with HLA alleles.

Though probably carrying unrecorded immune exposures, donors were nominally healthy at sampling. The gene calls are TRBV28 and TRBJ1-4, with D possibly matching TRBD1 (6 bases). Sequencing used PBMCs. This TCR was sampled from a man aged 35 to 55 in good health and CMV-seropositive. CDR3 bases: TGTGCCAGCAGTTTATTAGGGACAATGGGGGAAAAACTGTTTTTT. Residues: CASSLLGTMGEKLFF.